This T cell receptor beta chain came from a study of blood T cell repertoires in COVID-19. Study-wide background: Specimens from acute and convalescent COVID-19 originated in the United States, Italy and Spain. PBMCs, B-cell-depleted T cells, or T cells were the source of the cDNA or gDNA that made up the material.

Methods used by the authors: Reference gene primer amplification in the assay estimated nucleated cell counts. TCRdb's copy holds only in-frame clones and misses some; the assay was immunoSEQ multiplex PCR. That table gives V, J and clone size, and the DNA gave D and trimming. Among about 63,000 clones listed, approximately 82% were seen once. Germline loops: CDR1 SGHRS, CDR2 YFSETQ. CDR3 length: 17 amino acids. Between the trimmed V and J ends, which lost 0 bases and 6 bases, there was a span of 16 bases. The V and J genes are TRBV5-1 and TRBJ1-6; D call uncertain. Sequenced: peripheral blood. The sequence derives from a human donor in a cohort sampled during active COVID-19. CDR3 in DNA: TGCGCCAGCAGCTTGGTCCGGTTGGGAGTCTCTAATTCACCCCTCCACTTT. Translating it yields CASSLVRLGVSNSPLHF.